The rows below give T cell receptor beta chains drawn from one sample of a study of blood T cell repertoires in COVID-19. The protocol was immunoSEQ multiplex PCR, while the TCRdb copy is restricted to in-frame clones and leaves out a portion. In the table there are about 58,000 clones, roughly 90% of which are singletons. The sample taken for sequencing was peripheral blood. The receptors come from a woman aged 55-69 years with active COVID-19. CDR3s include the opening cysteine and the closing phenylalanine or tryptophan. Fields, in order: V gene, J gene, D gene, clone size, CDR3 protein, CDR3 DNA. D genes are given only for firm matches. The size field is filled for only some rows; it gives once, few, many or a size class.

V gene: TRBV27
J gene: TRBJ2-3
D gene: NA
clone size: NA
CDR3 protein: CASSSPLRGTDTQYF
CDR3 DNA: TGTGCCAGCAGTTCTCCCCTGAGGGGGACAGATACGCAGTATTTT

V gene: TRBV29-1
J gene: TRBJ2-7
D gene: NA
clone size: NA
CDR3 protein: CSATVSYEQYF
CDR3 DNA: TGCAGCGCGACAGTTTCCTACGAGCAGTACTTC

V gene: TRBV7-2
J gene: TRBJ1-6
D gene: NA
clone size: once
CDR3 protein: CASSETPTSRTLIHF
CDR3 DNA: TGTGCCAGCAGCGAAACCCCCACTTCGAGGACACTAATCCACTTT

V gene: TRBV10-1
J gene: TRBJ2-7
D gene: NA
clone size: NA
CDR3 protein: CASSLGRGNYEQYF
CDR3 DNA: TGCGCCAGCAGTCTGGGCAGGGGTAACTACGAGCAGTACTTC

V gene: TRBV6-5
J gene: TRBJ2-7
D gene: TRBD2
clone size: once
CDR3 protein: CASSYRGGVSHEQYF
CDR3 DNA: TGTGCCAGCAGTTACCGGGGGGGGGTCTCCCACGAGCAGTACTTC

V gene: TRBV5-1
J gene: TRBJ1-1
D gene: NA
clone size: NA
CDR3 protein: CASGSGMNTEAFF
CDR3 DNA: TGCGCCAGCGGCTCCGGGATGAACACTGAAGCTTTCTTT

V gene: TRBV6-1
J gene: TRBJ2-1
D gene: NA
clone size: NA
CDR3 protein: CASSDITGIQSSEQFF
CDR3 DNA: TGTGCCAGCAGTGACATCACCGGGATCCAATCAAGTGAGCAGTTCTTC

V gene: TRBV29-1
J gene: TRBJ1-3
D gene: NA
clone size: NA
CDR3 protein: CSVKLQGSPGNTIYF
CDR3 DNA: TGCAGCGTCAAGCTACAGGGTTCCCCTGGAAACACCATATATTTT

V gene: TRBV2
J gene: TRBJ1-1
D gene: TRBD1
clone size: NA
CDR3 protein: CASRATGTAPEAFF
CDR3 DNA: TGTGCCAGCCGTGCCACGGGGACAGCTCCTGAAGCTTTCTTT

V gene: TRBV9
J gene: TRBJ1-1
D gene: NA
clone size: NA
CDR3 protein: CASSRTQNTEAFF
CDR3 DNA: TGTGCCAGCAGCAGGACACAGAACACTGAAGCTTTCTTT

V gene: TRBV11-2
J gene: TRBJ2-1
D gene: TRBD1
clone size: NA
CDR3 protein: CASSLGWDRVNNEQFF
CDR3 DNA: TGTGCCAGCAGCTTAGGGTGGGACAGGGTGAACAATGAGCAGTTCTTC

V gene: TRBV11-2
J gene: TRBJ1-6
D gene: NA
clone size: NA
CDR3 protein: CASRSGKGSYNSPLHF
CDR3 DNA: TGTGCCAGCAGATCAGGGAAAGGGTCCTATAATTCACCCCTCCACTTT

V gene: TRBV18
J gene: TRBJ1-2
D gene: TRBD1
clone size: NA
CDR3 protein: CASSPGSAGQGGGYTF
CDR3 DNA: TGTGCCAGCTCACCGGGTTCTGCCGGACAGGGAGGCGGCTACACCTTC

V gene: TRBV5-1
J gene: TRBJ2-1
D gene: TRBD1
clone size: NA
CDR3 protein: CASSLASQGVYNEQFF
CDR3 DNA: TGCGCCAGCAGCTTGGCCAGCCAGGGGGTCTACAATGAGCAGTTCTTC

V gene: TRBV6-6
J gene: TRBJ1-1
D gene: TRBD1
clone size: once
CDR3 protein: CASSYWDREEAFF
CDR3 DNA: TGTGCCAGCAGTTACTGGGACAGAGAAGAAGCTTTCTTT

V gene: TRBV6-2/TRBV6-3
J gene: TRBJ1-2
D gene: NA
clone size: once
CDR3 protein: CASSSPGNYGYTF
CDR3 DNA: TGTGCCAGCAGTTCCCCAGGCAACTATGGCTACACCTTC

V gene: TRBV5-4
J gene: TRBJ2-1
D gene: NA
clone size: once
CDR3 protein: CASSAGTPTYNEQFF
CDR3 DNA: TGTGCCAGCAGCGCCGGGACTCCTACCTACAATGAGCAGTTCTTC

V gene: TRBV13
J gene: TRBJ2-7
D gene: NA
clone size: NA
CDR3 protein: CASSLQYQGRSYEQYF
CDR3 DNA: TGTGCCAGCAGCCTCCAATATCAGGGTCGCTCCTACGAGCAGTACTTC

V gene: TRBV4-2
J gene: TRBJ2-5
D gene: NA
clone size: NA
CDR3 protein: CASSQNRVETQYF
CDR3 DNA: TGTGCCAGCAGCCAAAACAGGGTTGAGACCCAGTACTTC

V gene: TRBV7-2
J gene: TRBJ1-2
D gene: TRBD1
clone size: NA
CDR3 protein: CASSLADRGNYGYTF
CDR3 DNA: TGTGCCAGCAGCTTAGCGGACAGGGGCAACTATGGCTACACCTTC

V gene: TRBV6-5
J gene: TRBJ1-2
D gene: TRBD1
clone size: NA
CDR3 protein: CASRPQGGGSYTF
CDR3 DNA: TGTGCCAGCAGACCCCAGGGGGGCGGAAGCTACACCTTC

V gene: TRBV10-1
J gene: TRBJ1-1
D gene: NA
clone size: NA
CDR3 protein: CASSESTGLNTEAFF
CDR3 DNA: TGCGCCAGCAGTGAGTCGACGGGATTGAACACTGAAGCTTTCTTT

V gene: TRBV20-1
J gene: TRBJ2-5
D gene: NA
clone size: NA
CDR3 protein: CSAKGETQYF
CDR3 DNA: TGCAGTGCCAAGGGGGAGACCCAGTACTTC

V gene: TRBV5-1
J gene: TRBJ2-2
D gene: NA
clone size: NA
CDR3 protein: CASSQGQPGELFF
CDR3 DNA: TGCGCCAGCAGTCAAGGACAGCCCGGGGAGCTGTTTTTT

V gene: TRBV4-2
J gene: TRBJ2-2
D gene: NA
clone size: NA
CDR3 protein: CASSQGQANTGELFF
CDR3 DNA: TGTGCCAGCAGCCAAGGACAGGCCAACACCGGGGAGCTGTTTTTT

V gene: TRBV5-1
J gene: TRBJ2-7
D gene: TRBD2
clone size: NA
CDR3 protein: CASKSVTSGGEQYF
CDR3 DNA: TGCGCCAGCAAATCTGTGACTAGCGGCGGCGAGCAGTACTTC

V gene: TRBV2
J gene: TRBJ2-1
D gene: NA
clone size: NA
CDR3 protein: CASPPTGYHNEQFF
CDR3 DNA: TGTGCCAGCCCTCCCACGGGATATCACAATGAGCAGTTCTTC

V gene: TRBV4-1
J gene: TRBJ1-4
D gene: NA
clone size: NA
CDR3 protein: CASSQVRGSNEKLFF
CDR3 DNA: TGCGCCAGCAGCCAAGTCCGGGGGTCTAATGAAAAACTGTTTTTT

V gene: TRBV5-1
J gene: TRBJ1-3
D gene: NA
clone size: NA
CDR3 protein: CASSQDGTGNTIYF
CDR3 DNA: TGCGCCAGCAGCCAGGACGGGACTGGAAACACCATATATTTT

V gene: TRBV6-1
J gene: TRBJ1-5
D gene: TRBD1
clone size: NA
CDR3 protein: CASSEAEDRAPNQPQHF
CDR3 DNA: TGTGCCAGCAGTGAAGCGGAGGACAGGGCGCCCAATCAGCCCCAGCATTTT

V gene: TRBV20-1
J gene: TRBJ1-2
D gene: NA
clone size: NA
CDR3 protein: CSAKGGGGYTF
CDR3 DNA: TGCAGTGCTAAAGGGGGTGGTGGCTACACCTTC

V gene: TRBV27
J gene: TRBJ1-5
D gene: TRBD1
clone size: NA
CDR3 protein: CASSPGQGLNQPQHF
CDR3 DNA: TGTGCCAGCAGTCCCGGACAGGGGCTGAATCAGCCCCAGCATTTT

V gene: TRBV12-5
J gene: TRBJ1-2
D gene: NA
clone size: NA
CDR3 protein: CASGLGHGGYTF
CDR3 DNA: TGTGCTAGTGGTTTGGGGCATGGTGGCTACACCTTC

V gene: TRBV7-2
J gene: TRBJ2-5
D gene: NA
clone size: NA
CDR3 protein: CASSLGWTGQETQYF
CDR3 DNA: TGTGCCAGCAGCTTAGGTTGGACTGGACAAGAGACCCAGTACTTC

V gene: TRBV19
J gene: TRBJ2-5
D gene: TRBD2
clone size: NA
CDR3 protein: CATRLAGETQYF
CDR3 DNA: TGTGCCACCAGACTAGCGGGGGAGACCCAGTACTTC

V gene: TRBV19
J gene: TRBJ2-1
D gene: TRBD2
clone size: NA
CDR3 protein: CASSNPVAGGHTEQFF
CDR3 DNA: TGTGCCAGTAGTAACCCAGTTGCGGGGGGGCATACTGAGCAGTTCTTC

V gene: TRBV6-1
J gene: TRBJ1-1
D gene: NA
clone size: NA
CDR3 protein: CASSESRGNTEAFF
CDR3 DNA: TGTGCCAGCAGTGAGAGTCGCGGGAACACTGAAGCTTTCTTT

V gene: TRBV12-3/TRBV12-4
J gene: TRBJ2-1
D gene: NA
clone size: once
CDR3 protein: CASSFKAADEQFF
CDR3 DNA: TGTGCCAGCAGTTTTAAAGCGGCCGATGAGCAGTTCTTC

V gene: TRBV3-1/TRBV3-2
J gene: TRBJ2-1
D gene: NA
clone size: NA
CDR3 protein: CASSQGGWAGQFF
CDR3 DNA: TGTGCCAGCAGCCAAGGAGGGTGGGCCGGGCAGTTCTTC

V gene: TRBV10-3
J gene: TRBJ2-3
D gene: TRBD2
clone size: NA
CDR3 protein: CAIRVPGLASGDTQYF
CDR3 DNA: TGTGCCATCAGGGTTCCGGGACTAGCGAGTGGGGATACGCAGTATTTT

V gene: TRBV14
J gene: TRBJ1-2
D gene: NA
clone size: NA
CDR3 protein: CASSQASGYTF
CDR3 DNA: TGTGCCAGCAGCCAAGCTAGTGGCTACACCTTC

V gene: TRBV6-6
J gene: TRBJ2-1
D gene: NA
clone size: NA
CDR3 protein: CASNRPPQGLSYNEQFF
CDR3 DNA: TGTGCCAGCAATCGCCCCCCCCAGGGCCTCTCCTACAATGAGCAGTTCTTC

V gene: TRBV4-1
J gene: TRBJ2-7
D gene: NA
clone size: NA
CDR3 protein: CASSQVGTFQTKYF
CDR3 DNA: TGCGCCAGCAGCCAAGTTGGGACTTTCCAGACTAAGTACTTC

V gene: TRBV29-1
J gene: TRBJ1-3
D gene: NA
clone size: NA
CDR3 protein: CSADISGNTIYF
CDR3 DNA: TGCAGCGCGGACATCTCTGGAAACACCATATATTTT

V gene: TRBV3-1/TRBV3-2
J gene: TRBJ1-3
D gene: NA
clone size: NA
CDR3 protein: CASSQEGAALVSGNTIYF
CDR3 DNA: TGTGCCAGCAGCCAAGAAGGGGCAGCGCTAGTCTCTGGAAACACCATATATTTT

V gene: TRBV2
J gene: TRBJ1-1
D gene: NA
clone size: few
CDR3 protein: CASSASGGFEAFF
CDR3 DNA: TGTGCCAGCAGTGCTTCGGGAGGGTTTGAAGCTTTCTTT

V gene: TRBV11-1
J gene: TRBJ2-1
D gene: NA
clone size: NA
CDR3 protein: CASSLHTEGQGQFF
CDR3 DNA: TGTGCCAGCAGCTTACACACGGAGGGGCAGGGGCAGTTCTTC

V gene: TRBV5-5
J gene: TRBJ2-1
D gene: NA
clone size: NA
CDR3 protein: CASSLEGGSYNEQFF
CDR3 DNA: TGTGCCAGCAGCTTGGAAGGGGGCTCCTACAATGAGCAGTTCTTC

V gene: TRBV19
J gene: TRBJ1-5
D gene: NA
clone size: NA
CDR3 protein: CASSRQLPNQPQHF
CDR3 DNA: TGTGCCAGTAGTAGACAGCTTCCCAATCAGCCCCAGCATTTT

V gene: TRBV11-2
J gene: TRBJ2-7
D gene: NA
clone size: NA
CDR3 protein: CASSLERGSGYEQYF
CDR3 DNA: TGTGCCAGCAGCTTAGAAAGGGGTTCCGGTTACGAGCAGTACTTC

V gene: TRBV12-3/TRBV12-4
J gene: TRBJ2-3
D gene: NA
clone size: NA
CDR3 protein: CASSSTRDTQYF
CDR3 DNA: TGTGCCAGCAGTTCCACTCGCGATACGCAGTATTTT

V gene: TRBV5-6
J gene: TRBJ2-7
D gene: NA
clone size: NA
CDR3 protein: CASSLQGYEQYF
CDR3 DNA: TGTGCCAGCAGCTTACAGGGCTACGAGCAGTACTTC

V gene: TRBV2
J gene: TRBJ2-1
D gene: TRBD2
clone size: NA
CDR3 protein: CASSEWAGGPVEQFF
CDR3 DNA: TGTGCCAGCAGTGAATGGGCGGGGGGGCCTGTTGAGCAGTTCTTC